A single sample is the source of the 32 T cell receptor beta chains below, sequenced in a study of blood T cells in healthy people across ages. Alongside a J-beta primer mix, a sample-barcoded 5' primer served in a second PCR lasting 7 to 11 cycles. MiXCR, applied by TCRdb to the 5' RACE reads, yields one record per CDR3 protein. Of more than 1,400,000 distinct CDR3 sequences listed, 42% are singletons. Material: blood. The receptors come from a woman between 18 and 30 years old in good health.

This clonotype was seen once. The chain joins TRBV2 to TRBJ1-1; D possibly corresponds to TRBD1 (5 bases). CDR1 SNHLY and CDR2 FYNNEI come from the germline V gene. This CDR3 is 15 amino acids long. Trimming removed 4 bases from V and 4 bases from J, with 16 bases in between. The DNA for the CDR3 is TGTGCCAGCAGTGGGCAGGCCCGGGGGTCCACTGAAGCTTTCTTT. This codes for CASSGQARGSTEAFF.

The chain is built from TRBV29-1 and TRBJ2-7; TRBD1 or TRBD2 may be the D gene (6 bases each). In germline, CDR1 is SQVTM, CDR2 ANQGSEA. Between the trimmed V and J ends, which lost 7 bases and 2 bases, there was a span of 15 bases. The CDR3 length is 13 residues. CDR3 bases: TGCAGCGGTGAGGGGGGCTCGGCCTACGAGCAGTACTTC. Translating it yields CSGEGGSAYEQYF.

This clonotype appeared many times. The chain joins TRBV24-1 to TRBJ2-4, with D perhaps TRBD1 (5 bases). This CDR3 has 13 residues. Trimming cost V 10 bases and J 5 bases, with 14 bases left between them. CDR1 is KGHDR, CDR2 SFDVKD, per germline. CDR3 residues: CATGEGQENIQYF. CDR3 DNA: TGTGCCACAGGGGAAGGACAAGAAAACATTCAGTACTTC.

This clonotype has more than one count but fewer than ten. The chain is built from TRBV12-3 or TRBV12-4 and TRBJ2-7, with TRBD2 identical over 10 bases. J was trimmed by 6 bases and V by 7 bases; bases with no gene match: 12. The CDR3 is 15 amino acids. The CDR3 sequence: CASTLAGGSGAEQYF. CDR3 sequence (DNA): TGTGCCAGCACCTTAGCGGGAGGAAGCGGGGCCGAGCAGTACTTC.

This sequence joins TRBV20-1 and TRBJ2-1, with TRBD2 matching over 10 bases. J gave up 7 bases and V 3 bases, and 12 bases lay outside the gene matches. The CDR3 sequence is 16 residues long. The germline V gene has CDR1 DFQATT and CDR2 SNEGSKA (reference sequence). This CDR3 is CSASWSSGSRGNEQFF. The CDR3 DNA follows: TGCAGTGCTAGCTGGTCTAGCGGGAGCCGGGGGAATGAGCAGTTCTTC.

This clonotype was seen a few times. DNA for the CDR3: TGCGCCAGCAGCCAGGTGCCGGGAATAAATGAAAAACTGTTTTTT. Residues: CASSQVPGINEKLFF. This chain joins TRBV4-1 and TRBJ1-4; D is unresolved. Trimming removed 3 bases at V and 5 bases at J, with 13 bases between. Germline V gene sequence: CDR1 MGHRA, CDR2 YSYEKL. The CDR3 runs to 15 residues.

This rearrangement joins TRBV19 to TRBJ1-5; 7 nucleotides match TRBD1. J was trimmed by 0 bases and V by 1 base; bases with no gene match: 3. CDR1 and CDR2 (germline): LNHDA, SQIVND (reference sequence). This CDR3 comprises 16 residues. This chain's CDR3 is CASSIGGQNSNQPQHF. The CDR3 region has the DNA TGTGCCAGTAGTATAGGGGGACAGAATAGCAATCAGCCCCAGCATTTT. Full variable domain (rest looked up from reference TRBV19 and TRBJ1-5): DGGITQSPKYLFRKEGQNVTLSCEQNLNHDAMYWYRQDPGQGLRLIYYSQIVNDFQKGDIAEGYSVSREKKESFPLTVTSAQKNPTAFYLCASSIGGQNSNQPQHFGDGTRLSIL.

This clonotype was seen only a few times. The V gene is TRBV27, the J gene TRBJ2-5; 7 bases agree with TRBD2. The germline gives CDR1 MNHEY, CDR2 SMNVEV (reference sequence). The CDR3 spans 12 residues. The ends lost 8 bases at V and 5 bases at J; junction bases unmatched: 5. The CDR3 DNA follows: TGTGCCAGCCGTGACGGGGGGGAGACCCAGTACTTC. This encodes CASRDGGETQYF.

The chain has TRBV6-1 and TRBJ2-3, with a tentative D call TRBD2 (5 bases). Germline V CDR1 and CDR2: MNHNS, SASEGT. Trimming left V 0 bases short and J 4 bases short, with 8 bases between. CDR3 length: 14 amino acids. The CDR3 nucleotides are TGTGCCAGCAGTGAAGCGGCTAGCTCAGATACGCAGTATTTT. It yields the protein CASSEAASSDTQYF.

This clonotype was seen a few times. This chain links TRBV30 with TRBJ2-1; perhaps TRBD1 as D (6 bases). Trimming left V 8 bases short and J 9 bases short, with 17 bases between. Germline V gives CDR1 GTSNPN, CDR2 SVGIG (reference sequence). The CDR3 covers 12 residues. The CDR3 DNA sequence: TGTGCCGGGACCGACAGGTCCAGTGAGCAGTTCTTC. As protein: CAGTDRSSEQFF.

The V and J genes are TRBV21-1 and TRBJ1-5. TRBV21-1 constitutes a pseudogene. CDR3 size: 13 residues. As DNA, the CDR3 is TGTGCCAGCAGCAAACGTCGGGTTCAGCCCCAGCATTTT. Translated: CASSKRRVQPQHF.

The chain combines TRBV5-5 with TRBJ2-3; D ambiguous. CDR3 size: 18 residues. Trimming pared 1 base from V and 2 bases from J, leaving 20 bases between. Germline V gene lookup returns CDR1 SGHKS and CDR2 YYEKEE (reference sequence). CDR3 protein: CASSLSRLLLTFTDTQYF. The CDR3 DNA is TGTGCCAGCAGCTTGTCCCGACTCCTCTTAACCTTCACAGATACGCAGTATTTT.

In its sample, this clonotype was seen a few times. The CDR3 nucleotides are TGTGCCAGCAGTTCGGGACAGGGGAATAACTATGGCTACACCTTC. As protein: CASSSGQGNNYGYTF. The chain has TRBV12-3 or TRBV12-4 and TRBJ1-2, with TRBD1 identical over 10 bases. The trim removed 4 bases at V and 1 base at J, leaving 3 bases unmatched. This CDR3 has 15 residues.

The rearrangement joins TRBV29-1 to TRBJ2-7; 7 bases align to TRBD2. From germline, CDR1 is SQVTM and CDR2 ANQGSEA. V trimming: 2 bases; J trimming: 0 bases; junction bases outside the gene matches: 22. The CDR3 runs to 20 residues. The chain's CDR3 is CSVENGLCSGEGGASYEQYF. The CDR3 DNA is TGCAGCGTTGAAAATGGCCTCTGCAGCGGGGAAGGCGGAGCCTCCTACGAGCAGTACTTC.

This sequence joins TRBV6-5 and TRBJ2-2, with 9 bases lining up with TRBD1. This CDR3 has 16 residues. V dropped 2 bases and J dropped 3; count of bases not matched to a gene: 4. Germline V gives CDR1 MNHEY, CDR2 SVGAGI. This chain's CDR3 is CASSYPGTGYTGELFF. The CDR3 coding sequence is TGTGCCAGCAGTTACCCCGGGACAGGGTACACCGGGGAGCTGTTTTTT.

The genes are TRBV27 and TRBJ1-1; possible D gene TRBD1, 6 bases. The CDR3 length is 14 residues. V was trimmed by 7 bases and J by 5 bases, leaving 17 bases between them. Looked up from germline, CDR1 is MNHEY and CDR2 is SMNVEV (reference sequence). CDR3 nucleotide sequence: TGTGCCAGCACCCTAGGGGGGGCGCAAACTGAAGCTTTCTTT. Its translation: CASTLGGAQTEAFF.

This clonotype was seen a handful of times. The chain links TRBV6-6 to TRBJ2-3; 10 nucleotides line up with TRBD2. Unmatched junction bases numbered 9, after V lost 6 bases and J lost 3 bases. The CDR3 has 16 residues. Germline assignment: CDR1 MNHNY and CDR2 SVGAGI (reference sequence). The CDR3, as DNA: TGTGCCAGCAGCTATGGGGGAGCGGGAGGGACAGATACGCAGTATTTT. Translating gives CASSYGGAGGTDTQYF.

The chain joins TRBV28 to TRBJ2-3; TRBD2 matches 12 bases. Germline CDR1 and CDR2: MDHEN and SYDVKM. Losses at the gene ends were 5 bases for V and 0 bases for J; bases not matched to a gene: 15. The CDR3 is 20 amino acids. The CDR3: CASSLNPVTSGGISTDTQYF. The DNA of the CDR3 is TGTGCCAGCAGTCTAAACCCGGTGACTAGCGGGGGAATTAGCACAGATACGCAGTATTTT.

This clonotype was seen at least ten times. The chain couples TRBV4-2 to TRBJ2-7; no clear D gene. Trimming took off 0 bases at V and 3 bases at J, with 12 bases between the two ends. The CDR3 sequence is 15 residues long. Germline V gene data show CDR1 as LGHNA and CDR2 as YNFKEQ. CDR3 in amino acids: CASSQDNSLSYEQYF. CDR3 DNA: TGTGCCAGCAGCCAAGATAATTCACTTAGCTACGAGCAGTACTTC.

The rearrangement joins TRBV29-1 to TRBJ2-3; D may be TRBD2 (6 bases). Germline V gives CDR1 SQVTM, CDR2 ANQGSEA. The CDR3 is made up of 13 amino acids. The V end was cut by 8 bases, the J end by 3 bases, with 15 bases between. The CDR3 sequence is CSSPVGGTDTQYF. The CDR3 DNA follows: TGCAGCTCCCCTGTGGGAGGAACAGATACGCAGTATTTT.

This clonotype turned up a few times. The CDR3 protein is CASRRTGRETQYF. CDR3 nucleotide sequence: TGTGCCAGCAGACGGACAGGGCGCGAGACCCAGTACTTC. V is TRBV3-1 and J is TRBJ2-5; 8 bases are a match to TRBD1. V gave up 6 bases and J gave up 5 bases; unmatched junction bases: 5. The length of the CDR3 is 13 residues. The V gene's germline CDR1 is LGHDT and CDR2 YNNKEL (reference sequence).

This sequence joins TRBV9 and TRBJ2-7; 7 bases map to TRBD2. CDR3 length equals 15 residues. Germline CDR1 reads SGDLS; CDR2 reads YYNGEE. V lost 3 bases and J lost 7; bases outside the gene matches: 13. As DNA, the CDR3 is TGTGCCAGCAGCGCCGGGGGACTAACCTACAATGAGCAGTACTTC. Its protein product is CASSAGGLTYNEQYF.

This clonotype was observed a handful of times. The gene calls are TRBV5-1 and TRBJ2-1; no definite D call. CDR1 is SGHRS and CDR2 is YFSETQ in the germline V gene. The ends were cut back, 3 bases at V and 4 bases at J, with 11 bases in the middle. This CDR3 is built from 14 residues. Written as DNA, the CDR3 is TGCGCCAGCAGCTCCGGTGCGCTATACAATGAGCAGTTCTTC. Its translation is CASSSGALYNEQFF. The full variable domain, completed using reference TRBV5-1 and TRBJ2-1, is KAGVTQTPRYLIKTRGQQVTLSCSPISGHRSVSWYQQTPGQGLQFLFEYFSETQRNKGNFPGRFSGRQFSNSRSEMNVSTLELGDSALYLCASSSGALYNEQFFGPGTRLTVL.

The rearrangement uses TRBV4-1 and TRBJ1-2; TRBD1 might be the D (6 bases). The germline V and J ends were trimmed by 0 bases and 5 bases, with 13 bases remaining between them. Germline loops: CDR1 MGHRA, CDR2 YSYEKL. This CDR3 contains 15 residues. CDR3 region: CASSQDFGRGYGYTF. CDR3 sequence (DNA): TGCGCCAGCAGCCAAGATTTCGGCAGGGGTTATGGCTACACCTTC.

The chain employs TRBV10-2 and TRBJ1-1; D ambiguous. The CDR3 contains 13 residues. The germline V gene encodes CDR1 WSHSY and CDR2 SAAADI. V lost 5 bases, J lost 7 bases, and 14 bases lay in between. CDR3 DNA: TGCGCCAGCAGTATGGGCGGGTTCAATGAAGCTTTCTTT. This encodes CASSMGGFNEAFF.

The gene calls are TRBV27 and TRBJ2-2; 7 bases line up with TRBD2. This CDR3 is built from 15 residues. Trimming removed 6 bases from V and 5 bases from J; junction bases left unmatched: 9. Per germline, CDR1 MNHEY and CDR2 SMNVEV (reference sequence). The CDR3 DNA sequence: TGTGCCAGCAGCTTAAAGGGCGGGAGAACCGGGGAGCTGTTTTTT. Translating it yields CASSLKGGRTGELFF.

The CDR3 DNA follows: TGTGCCAGCAGCCAAGATTTTAAGTACGAGCAGTACTTC. Translation gives CASSQDFKYEQYF. V and J are TRBV4-2 and TRBJ2-7; D not resolved. This CDR3 has 13 residues. Per the germline V gene, CDR1 is LGHNA and CDR2 is YNFKEQ. V was clipped by 0 bases and J by 4 bases, with 7 bases between them.

The V and J genes are TRBV20-1 and TRBJ2-3, with 8 nucleotides matching TRBD2. The CDR3 length is 15 residues. The V and J ends lost 4 bases and 3 bases, in that order; junction bases with no gene match: 9. The germline V gene encodes CDR1 DFQATT and CDR2 SNEGSKA (reference sequence). The CDR3 nucleotides are TGCAGTGCTAACGGGGGGGCGGTAAGGACAGATACGCAGTATTTT. The encoded protein is CSANGGAVRTDTQYF.

The J gene is TRBJ1-1, the V gene TRBV10-3, with TRBD1 matching over 10 bases. Germline CDR1 ENHRY, CDR2 SYGVKD. This CDR3 region has 16 residues. V shed 2 bases and J 0 bases; nucleotides not matched to a gene: 3. CDR3 loop: CAISEPDRGLNTEAFF. CDR3 sequence (DNA): TGTGCCATCAGTGAGCCGGACAGGGGGTTGAACACTGAAGCTTTCTTT.

The chain uses TRBV12-5 and TRBJ2-1, with D uncertain. The DNA end lines up better with TRBJ2-7; the J call may be wrong. CDR1 and CDR2 (germline): LGHNT, FRNRAP. This CDR3 has 13 amino acids. The CDR3 is CASGLSRDNEQYF. CDR3 bases: TGTGCTAGTGGTTTGTCCAGAGACAATGAGCAGTACTTC.

This clonotype has only a few counts. The rearrangement links TRBV7-2 to TRBJ2-7; the match to TRBD2 covers 9 bases. The V gene's germline CDR1 is SGHTA and CDR2 FQGNSA. With V trimmed by 5 bases and J by 2 bases, 7 bases remained unmatched. The length of the CDR3 is 15 residues. CDR3 region: CASSLRLAETYEQYF. The CDR3, as DNA: TGTGCCAGCAGCCTGAGACTAGCGGAAACCTACGAGCAGTACTTC. Full variable domain (remainder filled in from reference TRBV7-2 and TRBJ2-7): GAGVSQSPSNKVTEKGKDVELRCDPISGHTALYWYRQSLGQGLEFLIYFQGNSAPDKSGLPSDRFSAERTGGSVSTLTIQRTQQEDSAVYLCASSLRLAETYEQYFGPGTRLTVT.

This clonotype occurred many times. V and J are TRBV4-2 and TRBJ2-3; 13 nucleotides line up with TRBD2. V was pared by 3 bases and J by 0 bases, with 9 bases of the junction left unmatched. Looked up from germline, CDR1 is LGHNA and CDR2 is YNFKEQ. The CDR3 contains 19 residues. DNA of the CDR3: TGTGCCAGCAGCCAGGGGACTAGCGGGGCCGCCTCTAGCACAGATACGCAGTATTTT. Translating it yields CASSQGTSGAASSTDTQYF.